The 8 T cell receptor beta chains in this list originate from one sample, sequenced in a study of regulatory T cells in long-lasting Graves disease. The time point was: persistent/refractory GD, antithyroid drugs over 5 years with positive TRAb. From RNA extracted from PBMCs, the TCR library was made. To make TCR beta libraries, researchers used iRepertoire HTBI primers and Arm-PCR of CDR3 regions. Each CDR3 protein is one row after TCRdb ran MiXCR on the multiplex PCR reads. This sample has around 450,000 distinct CDR3 sequences; about a fifth occur once, and the top ten carry around 7%. The sequenced sample was peripheral blood mononuclear cells (PBMCs), obtained when the disease was refractory, from a patient treated with antithyroid drugs. These TCRs come from a female donor with Graves disease.

This clonotype was found a few times. The V call is TRBV30, the J call TRBJ1-2; no clear D gene. The CDR3 length is 13 residues. Germline values: CDR1 GTSNPN, CDR2 SVGIG (reference sequence). V was clipped by 5 bases and J by 5 bases, with 15 bases between them. The CDR3 coding sequence is TGTGCCTGGCGAACAGACATCGGGTATGGCTACACCTTC. This codes for CAWRTDIGYGYTF.

This chain links TRBV6-1 with TRBJ1-2; D is ambiguous. Germline V lookup: CDR1 MNHNS, CDR2 SASEGT. The CDR3 is 13 residues long. Trimming cost V 7 bases and J 4 bases, with 13 bases left between them. CDR3 nucleotides: TGTGCCAGCATCAAACCGGGAGGCTATGGCTACACCTTC. It codes for CASIKPGGYGYTF.

This clonotype was detected a few times. The gene calls are TRBV6-1 and TRBJ2-7; D could derive from TRBD1 or TRBD2 (5 bases each). The V end was cut by 7 bases, the J end by 3 bases, with 19 bases between. This CDR3 region has 15 residues. CDR1 is MNHNS and CDR2 is SASEGT in the germline V gene. The CDR3 reads CASIQERGFIYEQYF. CDR3 in DNA: TGTGCCAGCATTCAGGAGAGGGGATTTATCTACGAGCAGTACTTC.

This clonotype has just a few counts. The chain couples TRBV20-1 to TRBJ2-7; 8 bases fit TRBD2. This CDR3 is 16 amino acids long. With V trimmed by 0 bases and J by 3 bases, 10 bases remained unmatched. Germline V gene data show CDR1 as DFQATT and CDR2 as SNEGSKA (reference sequence). CDR3 sequence (DNA): TGCAGTGCTAGAGATAGGCCCGCTAGCGGGTACTACGAGCAGTACTTC. It codes for CSARDRPASGYYEQYF.

V is TRBV20-1 and J is TRBJ2-5; TRBD2 might be the D (6 bases). The J call is doubtful: the DNA matches TRBJ2-1 better. Per the germline V gene, CDR1 is DFQATT and CDR2 is SNEGSKA (reference sequence). The CDR3 covers 12 residues. The DNA of the CDR3 is TGCAGTGCTTTGGGACTCAGCAATGAGCAGTTCTTC. Translated: CSALGLSNEQFF.

The J gene is TRBJ2-3, the V gene TRBV7-2; 10 nucleotides agree with TRBD2. CDR1 and CDR2 (germline): SGHTA, FQGNSA. The CDR3 runs 14 residues. V dropped 3 bases and J dropped 6; count of bases not matched to a gene: 3. CDR3 DNA sequence: TGTGCCAGCAGCTTCGCGGGACTAGCGGATACGCAGTATTTT. This sequence encodes CASSFAGLADTQYF.

A few counts support this clonotype. The rearrangement joins TRBV6-2 or TRBV6-3 to TRBJ2-4; 14 bases fit TRBD2. J was trimmed by 12 bases and V by 4 bases; bases with no gene match: 17. CDR1 MNHEY and CDR2 SVGEGT come from the germline V gene. The CDR3 runs 18 residues. The CDR3 DNA follows: TGTGCCAGCAGTTCCGCCGCCGGGACTAGCGGGAGAGACGGGAATCAGTACTTC. Its translation: CASSSAAGTSGRDGNQYF.

The rearrangement joins TRBV5-1 to TRBJ1-1; 11 nucleotides line up with TRBD1. V gave up 4 bases and J gave up 2 bases; unmatched junction bases: 7. This CDR3 spans 16 amino acids. Germline V gene sequence: CDR1 SGHRS, CDR2 YFSETQ. The CDR3 sequence: CASSLGQGAFNTEAFF. For the CDR3, the DNA is TGCGCCAGCAGCCTCGGACAGGGGGCTTTTAACACTGAAGCTTTCTTT.